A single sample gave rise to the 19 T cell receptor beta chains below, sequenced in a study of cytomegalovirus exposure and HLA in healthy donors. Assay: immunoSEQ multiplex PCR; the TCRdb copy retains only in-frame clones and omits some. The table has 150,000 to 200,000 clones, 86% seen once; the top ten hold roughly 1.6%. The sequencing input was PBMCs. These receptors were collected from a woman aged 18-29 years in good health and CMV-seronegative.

Here the CDR3 DNA reads TGTGCCAGCAGTTTAGGACAGACACAAAGCATTCAGTACTTC. Its protein is CASSLGQTQSIQYF. The V call is TRBV27, the J call TRBJ2-4, with a weak D call TRBD1 (6 bases). The V end was cut by 2 bases, the J end by 9 bases, with 14 bases between. This CDR3 is 14 amino acids long. Germline V CDR1 and CDR2: MNHEY, SMNVEV (reference sequence).

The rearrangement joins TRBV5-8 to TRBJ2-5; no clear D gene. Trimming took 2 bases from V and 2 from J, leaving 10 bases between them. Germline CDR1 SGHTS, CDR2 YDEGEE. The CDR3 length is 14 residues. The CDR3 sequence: CASSFTVGQETQYF. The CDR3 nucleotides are TGTGCCAGCAGCTTCACAGTGGGTCAAGAGACCCAGTACTTC.

The CDR3, as DNA: TGTGCCAGCACCGAGACAGGGTATTTTGGTAATTCACCCCTCCACTTT. It specifies CASTETGYFGNSPLHF. The chain carries TRBV27 and TRBJ1-6; 7 positions match TRBD1. Germline loops: CDR1 MNHEY, CDR2 SMNVEV (reference sequence). The CDR3 is 16 residues long. Germline trimming cut 7 bases from V and 6 bases from J; bases unmatched to any gene: 12.

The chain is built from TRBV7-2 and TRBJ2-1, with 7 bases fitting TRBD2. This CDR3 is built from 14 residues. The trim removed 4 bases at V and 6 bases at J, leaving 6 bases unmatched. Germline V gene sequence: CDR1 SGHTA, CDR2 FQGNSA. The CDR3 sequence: CASSSHGGSNEQFF. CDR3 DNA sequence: TGTGCCAGCAGCTCCCACGGGGGGAGCAATGAGCAGTTCTTC.

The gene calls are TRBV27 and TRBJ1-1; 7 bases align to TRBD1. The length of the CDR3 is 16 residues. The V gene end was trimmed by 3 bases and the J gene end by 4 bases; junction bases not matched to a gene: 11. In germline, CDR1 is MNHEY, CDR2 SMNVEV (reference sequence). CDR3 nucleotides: TGTGCCAGCAGTTTGCTAGTAGGACAGGCGATCACTGAAGCTTTCTTT. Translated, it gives CASSLLVGQAITEAFF.

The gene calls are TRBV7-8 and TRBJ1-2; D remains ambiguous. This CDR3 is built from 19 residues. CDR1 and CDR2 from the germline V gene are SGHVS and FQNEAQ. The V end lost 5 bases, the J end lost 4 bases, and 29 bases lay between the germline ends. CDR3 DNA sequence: TGTGCCAGCAGCCCACCGGACTTGGGCGATCGTTTTGGGCTCTATGGCTACACCTTC. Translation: CASSPPDLGDRFGLYGYTF.

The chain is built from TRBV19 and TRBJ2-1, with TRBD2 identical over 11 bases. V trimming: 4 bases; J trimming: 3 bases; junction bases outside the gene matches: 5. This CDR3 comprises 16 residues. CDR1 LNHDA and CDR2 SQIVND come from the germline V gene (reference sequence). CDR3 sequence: CASSNLAGGFYNEQFF. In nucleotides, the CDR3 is TGTGCCAGTAGTAACCTAGCGGGGGGCTTCTACAATGAGCAGTTCTTC.

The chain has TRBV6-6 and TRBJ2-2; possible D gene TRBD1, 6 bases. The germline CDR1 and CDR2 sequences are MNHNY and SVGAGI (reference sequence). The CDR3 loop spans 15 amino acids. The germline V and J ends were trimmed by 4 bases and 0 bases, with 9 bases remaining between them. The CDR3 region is CASSSGTTNTGELFF. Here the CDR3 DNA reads TGTGCCAGCAGTTCCGGGACAACGAACACCGGGGAGCTGTTTTTT.

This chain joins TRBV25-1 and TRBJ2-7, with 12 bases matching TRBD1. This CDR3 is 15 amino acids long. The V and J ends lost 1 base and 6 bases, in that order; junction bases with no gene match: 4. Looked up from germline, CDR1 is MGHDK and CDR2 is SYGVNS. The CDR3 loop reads CASSEWGQGAREQYF. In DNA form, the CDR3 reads TGTGCCAGCAGTGAATGGGGACAGGGGGCGCGCGAGCAGTACTTC.

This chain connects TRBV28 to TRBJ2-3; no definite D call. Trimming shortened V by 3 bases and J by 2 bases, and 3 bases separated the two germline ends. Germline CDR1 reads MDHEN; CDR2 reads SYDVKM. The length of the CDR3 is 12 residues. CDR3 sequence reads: CASSLATDTQYF. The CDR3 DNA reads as TGTGCCAGCAGTTTGGCCACAGATACGCAGTATTTT.

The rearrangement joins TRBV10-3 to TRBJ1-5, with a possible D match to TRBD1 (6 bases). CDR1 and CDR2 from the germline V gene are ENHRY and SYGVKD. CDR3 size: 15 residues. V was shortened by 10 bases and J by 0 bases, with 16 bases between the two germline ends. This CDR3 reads CATGQQGDSNQPQHF. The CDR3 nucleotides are TGTGCCACCGGCCAACAGGGCGATAGCAATCAGCCCCAGCATTTT.

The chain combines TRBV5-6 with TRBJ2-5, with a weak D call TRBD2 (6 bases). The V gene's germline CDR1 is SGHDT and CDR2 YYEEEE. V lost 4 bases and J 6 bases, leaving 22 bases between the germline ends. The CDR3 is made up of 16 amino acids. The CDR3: CASSIGGDWRRQTQYF. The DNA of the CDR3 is TGTGCCAGCAGCATTGGCGGGGACTGGAGGAGGCAGACCCAGTACTTC.

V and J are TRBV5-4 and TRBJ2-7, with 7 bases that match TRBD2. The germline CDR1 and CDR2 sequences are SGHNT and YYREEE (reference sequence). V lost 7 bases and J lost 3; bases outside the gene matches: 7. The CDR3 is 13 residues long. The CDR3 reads CASHSGPNYEQYF. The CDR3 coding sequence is TGTGCCAGCCATAGCGGGCCAAACTACGAGCAGTACTTC.

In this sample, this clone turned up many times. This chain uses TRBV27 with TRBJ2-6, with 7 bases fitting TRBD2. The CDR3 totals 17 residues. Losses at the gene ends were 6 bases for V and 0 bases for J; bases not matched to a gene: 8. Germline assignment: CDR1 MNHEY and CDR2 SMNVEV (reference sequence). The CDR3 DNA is TGTGCCAGCAGGCGAGCGGGGTCTATCTCTGGGGCCAACGTCCTGACTTTC. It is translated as CASRRAGSISGANVLTF.

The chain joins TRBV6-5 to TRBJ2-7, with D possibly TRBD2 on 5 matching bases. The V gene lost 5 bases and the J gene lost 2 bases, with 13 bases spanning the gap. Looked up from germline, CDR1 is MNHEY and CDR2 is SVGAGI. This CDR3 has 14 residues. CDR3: CASSPQYGAYEQYF. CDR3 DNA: TGTGCCAGCAGTCCTCAGTACGGGGCCTACGAGCAGTACTTC.

The CDR3 region has the DNA TGTGCCAGCAGCTTAACCGGGACAGGGGTGGTCTATGGCTACACCTTC. This gives the protein CASSLTGTGVVYGYTF. This chain uses TRBV5-5 with TRBJ1-2, with 10 bases identical to TRBD1. Germline CDR1 and CDR2: SGHKS and YYEKEE (reference sequence). Unmatched junction bases numbered 8, after V lost 2 bases and J lost 4 bases. The CDR3 runs 16 residues.

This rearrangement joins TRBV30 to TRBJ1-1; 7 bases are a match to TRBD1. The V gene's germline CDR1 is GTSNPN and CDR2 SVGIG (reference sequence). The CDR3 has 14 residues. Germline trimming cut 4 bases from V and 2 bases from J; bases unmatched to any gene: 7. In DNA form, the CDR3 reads TGTGCCTGGACCCTGGGACAGATTAACACTGAAGCTTTCTTT. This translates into CAWTLGQINTEAFF.

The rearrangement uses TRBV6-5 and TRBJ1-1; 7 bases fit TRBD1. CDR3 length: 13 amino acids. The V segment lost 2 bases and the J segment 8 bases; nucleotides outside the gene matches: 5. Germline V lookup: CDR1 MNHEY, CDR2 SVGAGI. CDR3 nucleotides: TGTGCCAGCAGTTACAGGGACAGAGCAGAAGCTTTCTTT. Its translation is CASSYRDRAEAFF.

The CDR3, as DNA: TGTGCCAGTAGTAGCCACAGGGGCATGGACACTGAAGCTTTCTTT. It yields the protein CASSSHRGMDTEAFF. V usage is TRBV19 and J usage is TRBJ1-1; 7 nucleotides agree with TRBD1. Losses at the gene ends were 4 bases for V and 3 bases for J; bases not matched to a gene: 8. Germline values: CDR1 LNHDA, CDR2 SQIVND (reference sequence). The CDR3 runs to 15 residues. Drawing the rest from reference TRBV19 and TRBJ1-1, the complete variable domain is DGGITQSPKYLFRKEGQNVTLSCEQNLNHDAMYWYRQDPGQGLRLIYYSQIVNDFQKGDIAEGYSVSREKKESFPLTVTSAQKNPTAFYLCASSSHRGMDTEAFFGQGTRLTVV.